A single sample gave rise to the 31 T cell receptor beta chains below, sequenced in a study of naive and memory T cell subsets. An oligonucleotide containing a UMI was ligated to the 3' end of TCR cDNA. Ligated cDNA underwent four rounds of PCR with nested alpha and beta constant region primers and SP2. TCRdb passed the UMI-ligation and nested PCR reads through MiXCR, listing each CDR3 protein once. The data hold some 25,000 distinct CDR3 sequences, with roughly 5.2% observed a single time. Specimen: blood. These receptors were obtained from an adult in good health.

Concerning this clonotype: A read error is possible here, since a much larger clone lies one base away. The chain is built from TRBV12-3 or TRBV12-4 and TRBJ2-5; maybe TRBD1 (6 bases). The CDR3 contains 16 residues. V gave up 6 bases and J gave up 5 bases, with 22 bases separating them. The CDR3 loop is CASSFGWTEELETQYF. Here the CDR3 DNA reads TGTGCCAGCAGCTTTGGCTGGACAGAGGAGTTGGAGACCCAGTACTTC.

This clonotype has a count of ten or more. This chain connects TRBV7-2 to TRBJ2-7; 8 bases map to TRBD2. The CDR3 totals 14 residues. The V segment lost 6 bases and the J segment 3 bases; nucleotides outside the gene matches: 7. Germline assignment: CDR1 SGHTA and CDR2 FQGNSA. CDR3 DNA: TGTGCCAGCAGTCCGGGACTAGGATACTACGAGCAGTACTTC. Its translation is CASSPGLGYYEQYF.

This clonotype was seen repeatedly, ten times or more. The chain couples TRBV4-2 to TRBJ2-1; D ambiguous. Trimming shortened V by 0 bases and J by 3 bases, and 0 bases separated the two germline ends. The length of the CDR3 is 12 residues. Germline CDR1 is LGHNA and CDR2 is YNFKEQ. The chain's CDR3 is CASSQDYNEQFF. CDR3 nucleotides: TGTGCCAGCAGCCAAGACTACAATGAGCAGTTCTTC.

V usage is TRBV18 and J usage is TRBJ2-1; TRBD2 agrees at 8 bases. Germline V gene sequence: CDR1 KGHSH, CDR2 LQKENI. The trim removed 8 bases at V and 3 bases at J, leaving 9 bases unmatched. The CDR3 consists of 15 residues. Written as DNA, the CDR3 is TGTGCCAGCACCCAGGACGGGAGGGTCTACAATGAGCAGTTCTTC. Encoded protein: CASTQDGRVYNEQFF.

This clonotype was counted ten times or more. The CDR3 DNA follows: TGTGCCAGCAGCTTAGCCCGGGATAAGCAGTTCTTC. Encoded protein: CASSLARDKQFF. The chain uses TRBV7-2 and TRBJ2-1; TRBD2 might be the D (5 bases). This CDR3 contains 12 residues. The ends were cut back, 0 bases at V and 11 bases at J, with 8 bases in the middle. Germline V lookup: CDR1 SGHTA, CDR2 FQGNSA.

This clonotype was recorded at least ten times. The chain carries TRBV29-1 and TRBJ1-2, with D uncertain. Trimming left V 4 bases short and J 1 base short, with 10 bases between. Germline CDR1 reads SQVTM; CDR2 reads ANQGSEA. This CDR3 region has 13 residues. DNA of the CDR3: TGCAGCGTTGGCGCAGTTAGTAACTATGGCTACACCTTC. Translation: CSVGAVSNYGYTF.

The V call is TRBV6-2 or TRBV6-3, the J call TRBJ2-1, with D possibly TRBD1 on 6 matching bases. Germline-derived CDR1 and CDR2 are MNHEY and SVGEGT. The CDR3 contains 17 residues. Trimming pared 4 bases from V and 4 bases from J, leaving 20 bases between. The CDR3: CASSSGVEGGGYNEQFF. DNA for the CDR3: TGTGCCAGCAGTTCGGGCGTAGAAGGGGGTGGTTACAATGAGCAGTTCTTC.

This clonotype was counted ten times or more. The CDR3 region has the DNA TGCGCCAGCAGTCATGACGGAGGTTACGAGCAGTACTTC. Translating gives CASSHDGGYEQYF. This chain links TRBV5-1 with TRBJ2-7; D possibly corresponds to TRBD2 (5 bases). CDR3 length: 13 residues. Germline values: CDR1 SGHRS, CDR2 YFSETQ. Trimming took off 5 bases at V and 4 bases at J, with 13 bases between the two ends.

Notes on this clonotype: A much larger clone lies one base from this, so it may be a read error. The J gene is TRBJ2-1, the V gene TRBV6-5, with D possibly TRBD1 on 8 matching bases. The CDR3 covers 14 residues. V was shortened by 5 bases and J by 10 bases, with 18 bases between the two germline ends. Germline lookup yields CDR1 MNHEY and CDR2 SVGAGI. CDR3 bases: TGTGCCAGCAGTACTACAGGGGGGGGGTCAGAGCAGTTCTTC. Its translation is CASSTTGGGSEQFF.

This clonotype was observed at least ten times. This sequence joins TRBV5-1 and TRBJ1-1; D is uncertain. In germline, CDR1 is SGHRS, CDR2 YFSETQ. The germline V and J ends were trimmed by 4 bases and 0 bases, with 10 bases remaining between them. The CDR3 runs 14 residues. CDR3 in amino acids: CASSIHPMNTEAFF. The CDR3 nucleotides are TGCGCCAGCAGCATTCACCCCATGAACACTGAAGCTTTCTTT.

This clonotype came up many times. The CDR3 DNA reads TGTGCCAGCAGCGTAGAGACAGATACGCAGTATTTT. Translated: CASSVETDTQYF. The chain links TRBV9 to TRBJ2-3; D is unclear. V was clipped by 0 bases and J by 3 bases, with 2 bases between them. From germline, CDR1 is SGDLS and CDR2 YYNGEE. The CDR3 loop spans 12 amino acids.

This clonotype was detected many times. The CDR3 protein is CASGSRQGNTGELFF. For the CDR3, the DNA is TGTGCTAGTGGTTCCCGACAGGGAAACACCGGGGAGCTGTTTTTT. The V and J genes are TRBV12-5 and TRBJ2-2; TRBD1 agrees at 7 bases. V lost 4 bases, J lost 2 bases, and 4 bases stayed unmatched. The CDR3 has 15 residues. CDR1 and CDR2 (germline): LGHNT, FRNRAP.

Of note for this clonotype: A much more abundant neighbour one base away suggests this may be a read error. The CDR3 is CASSQDLASNQPQNF. The CDR3 bases are TGTGCCAGCAGCCAAGATCTAGCCTCCAATCAGCCCCAGAATTTT. V usage is TRBV4-2 and J usage is TRBJ1-5, with D uncertain. CDR3 length: 15 amino acids. Per the germline V gene, CDR1 is LGHNA and CDR2 is YNFKEQ.

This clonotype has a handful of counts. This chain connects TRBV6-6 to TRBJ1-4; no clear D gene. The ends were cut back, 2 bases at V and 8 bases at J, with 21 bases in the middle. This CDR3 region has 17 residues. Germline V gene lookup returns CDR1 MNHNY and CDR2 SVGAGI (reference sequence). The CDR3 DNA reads TGTGCCAGCAGTTACCCCGGGAGCAGCCCTTGTGGGGAAAAACTGTTTTTT. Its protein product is CASSYPGSSPCGEKLFF.

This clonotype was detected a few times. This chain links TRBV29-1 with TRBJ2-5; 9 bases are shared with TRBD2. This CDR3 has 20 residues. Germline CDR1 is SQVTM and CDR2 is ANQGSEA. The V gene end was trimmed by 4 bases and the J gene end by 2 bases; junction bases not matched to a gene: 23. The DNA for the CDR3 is TGCAGCGTTGTTTCGGCGGGAGGGCCAAAGGTCCCTCCCCATCAAGAGACCCAGTACTTC. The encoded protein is CSVVSAGGPKVPPHQETQYF.

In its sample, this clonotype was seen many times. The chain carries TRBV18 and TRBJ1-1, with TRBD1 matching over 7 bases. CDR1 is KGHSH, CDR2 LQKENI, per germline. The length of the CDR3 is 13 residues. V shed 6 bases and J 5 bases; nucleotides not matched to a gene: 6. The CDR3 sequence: CASSPTQGTEAFF. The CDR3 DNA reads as TGTGCCAGCTCGCCGACACAGGGGACTGAAGCTTTCTTT.

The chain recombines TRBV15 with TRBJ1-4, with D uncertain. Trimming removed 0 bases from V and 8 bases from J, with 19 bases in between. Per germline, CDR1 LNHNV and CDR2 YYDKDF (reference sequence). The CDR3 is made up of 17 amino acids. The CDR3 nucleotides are TGTGCCACCAGCAGAGAGAGTGTTCCGACTTCATGGGAAAAACTGTTTTTT. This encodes CATSRESVPTSWEKLFF. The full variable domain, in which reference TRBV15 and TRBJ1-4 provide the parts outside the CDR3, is DAMVIQNPRYQVTQFGKPVTLSCSQTLNHNVMYWYQQKSSQAPKLLFHYYDKDFNNEADTPDNFQSRRPNTSFCFLDIRSPGLGDTAMYLCATSRESVPTSWEKLFFGSGTQLSVL.

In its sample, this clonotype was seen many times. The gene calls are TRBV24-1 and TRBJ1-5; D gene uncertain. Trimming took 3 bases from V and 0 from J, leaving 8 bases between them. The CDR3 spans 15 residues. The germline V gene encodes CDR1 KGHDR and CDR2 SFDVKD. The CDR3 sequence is CATSDRHHSNQPQHF. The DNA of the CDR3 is TGTGCCACCAGTGATCGTCACCATAGCAATCAGCCCCAGCATTTT.

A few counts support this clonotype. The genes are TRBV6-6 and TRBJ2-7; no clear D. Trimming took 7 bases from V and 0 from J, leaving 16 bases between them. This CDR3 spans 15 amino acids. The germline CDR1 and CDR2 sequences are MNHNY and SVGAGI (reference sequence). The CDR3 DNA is TGTGCCAGCACCCCAACCGAGGATAGCTCCTACGAGCAGTACTTC. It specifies CASTPTEDSSYEQYF.

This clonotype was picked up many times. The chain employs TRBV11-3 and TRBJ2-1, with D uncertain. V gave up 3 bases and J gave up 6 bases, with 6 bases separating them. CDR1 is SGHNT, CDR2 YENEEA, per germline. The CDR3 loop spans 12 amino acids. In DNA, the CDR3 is TGTGCCAGCAGCTTGTCGACCAATGAGCAGTTCTTC. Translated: CASSLSTNEQFF.

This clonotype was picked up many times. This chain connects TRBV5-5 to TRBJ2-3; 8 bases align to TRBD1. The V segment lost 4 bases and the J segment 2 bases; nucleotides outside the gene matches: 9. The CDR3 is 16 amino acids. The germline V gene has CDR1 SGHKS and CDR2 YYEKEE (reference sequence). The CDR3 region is CASSLAGTGPTDTQYF. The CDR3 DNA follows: TGTGCCAGCAGCCTGGCCGGGACAGGTCCCACAGATACGCAGTATTTT.

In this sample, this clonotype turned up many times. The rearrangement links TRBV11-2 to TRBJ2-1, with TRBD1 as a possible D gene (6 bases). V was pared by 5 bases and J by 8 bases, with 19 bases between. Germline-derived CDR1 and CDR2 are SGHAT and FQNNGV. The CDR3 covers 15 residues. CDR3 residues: CASSPELGGTHEQFF. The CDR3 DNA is TGTGCCAGCAGCCCCGAGTTAGGGGGTACCCATGAGCAGTTCTTC.

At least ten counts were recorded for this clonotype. CDR3 protein: CASSLQGLSGRETQYF. CDR3 sequence (DNA): TGTGCCAGCAGCCTACAGGGACTATCGGGACGAGAGACCCAGTACTTC. V gene TRBV7-8 combines with J gene TRBJ2-5, with D possibly being TRBD2 (7 bases). V was trimmed by 5 bases and J by 4 bases, leaving 20 bases between them. The CDR3 is 16 amino acids. In germline, CDR1 is SGHVS, CDR2 FQNEAQ.

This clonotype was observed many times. The CDR3 DNA is TGTGCCAGCAGCCTAAACGGACACACTGAAGCTTTCTTT. Protein sequence: CASSLNGHTEAFF. The chain is built from TRBV6-5 and TRBJ1-1; D is unresolved. Germline V gene sequence: CDR1 MNHEY, CDR2 SVGAGI. This CDR3 comprises 13 residues. V gave up 6 bases and J gave up 3 bases, with 11 bases separating them.

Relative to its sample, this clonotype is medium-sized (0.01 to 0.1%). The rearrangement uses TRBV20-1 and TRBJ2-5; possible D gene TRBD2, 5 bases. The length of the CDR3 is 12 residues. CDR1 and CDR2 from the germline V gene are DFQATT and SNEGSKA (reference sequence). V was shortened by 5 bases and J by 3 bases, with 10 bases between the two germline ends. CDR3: CSAHGSKETQYF. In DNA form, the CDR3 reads TGCAGTGCTCATGGGAGCAAAGAGACCCAGTACTTC.

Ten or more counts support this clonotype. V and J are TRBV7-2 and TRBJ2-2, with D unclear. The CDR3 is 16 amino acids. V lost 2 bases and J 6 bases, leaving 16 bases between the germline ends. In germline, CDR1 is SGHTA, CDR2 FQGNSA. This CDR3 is CASSLMSTPRPGELFF. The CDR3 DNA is TGTGCCAGCAGCTTAATGTCTACCCCTCGACCCGGGGAGCTGTTTTTT.

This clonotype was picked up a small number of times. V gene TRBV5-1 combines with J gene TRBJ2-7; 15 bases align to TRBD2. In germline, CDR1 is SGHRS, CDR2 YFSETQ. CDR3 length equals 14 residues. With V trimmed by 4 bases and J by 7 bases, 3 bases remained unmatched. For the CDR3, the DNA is TGCGCCAGCAGCCAAGGACTAGCGGGGGGGGAGCAGTACTTC. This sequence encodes CASSQGLAGGEQYF.

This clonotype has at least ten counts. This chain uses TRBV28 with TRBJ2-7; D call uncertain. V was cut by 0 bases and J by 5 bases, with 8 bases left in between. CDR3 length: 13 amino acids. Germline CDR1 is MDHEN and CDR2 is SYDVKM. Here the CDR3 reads CASSLWTDNEQYF. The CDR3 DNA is TGTGCCAGCAGTTTATGGACCGACAACGAGCAGTACTTC.

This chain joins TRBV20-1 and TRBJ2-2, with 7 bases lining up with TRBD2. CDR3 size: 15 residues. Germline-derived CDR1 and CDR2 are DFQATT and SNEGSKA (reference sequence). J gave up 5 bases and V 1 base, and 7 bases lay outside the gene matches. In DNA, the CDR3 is TGCAGTGCTAGAGTGGCGGGAGTGGATACCGGGGAGCTGTTTTTT. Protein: CSARVAGVDTGELFF.

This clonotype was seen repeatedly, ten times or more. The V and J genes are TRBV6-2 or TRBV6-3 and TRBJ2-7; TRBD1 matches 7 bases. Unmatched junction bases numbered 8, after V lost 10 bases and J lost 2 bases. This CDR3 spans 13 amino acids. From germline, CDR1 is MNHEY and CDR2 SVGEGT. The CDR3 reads CATLTTGPYEQYF. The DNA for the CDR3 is TGTGCCACCTTGACGACAGGGCCCTACGAGCAGTACTTC.

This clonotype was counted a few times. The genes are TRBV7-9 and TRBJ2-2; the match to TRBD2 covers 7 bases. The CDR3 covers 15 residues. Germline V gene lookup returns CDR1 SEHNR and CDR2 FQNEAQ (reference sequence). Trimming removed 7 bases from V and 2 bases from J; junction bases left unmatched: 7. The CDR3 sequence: CASKMAGANTGELFF. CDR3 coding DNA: TGTGCCAGCAAGATGGCGGGAGCAAACACCGGGGAGCTGTTTTTT.